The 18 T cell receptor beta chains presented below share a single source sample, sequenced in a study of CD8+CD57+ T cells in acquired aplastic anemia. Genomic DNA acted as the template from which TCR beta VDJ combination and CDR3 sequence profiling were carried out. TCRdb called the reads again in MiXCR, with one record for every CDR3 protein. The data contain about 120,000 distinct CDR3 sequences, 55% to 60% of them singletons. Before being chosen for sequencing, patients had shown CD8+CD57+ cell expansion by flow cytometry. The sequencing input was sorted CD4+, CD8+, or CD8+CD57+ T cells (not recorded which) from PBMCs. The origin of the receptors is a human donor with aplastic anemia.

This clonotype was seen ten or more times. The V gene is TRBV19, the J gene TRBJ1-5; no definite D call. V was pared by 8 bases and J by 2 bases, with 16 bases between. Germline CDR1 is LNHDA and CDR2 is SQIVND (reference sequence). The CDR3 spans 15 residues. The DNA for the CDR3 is TGTGCCAGTCGTCGGGGTTTGACTCGCAATCAGCCCCAGCATTTT. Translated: CASRRGLTRNQPQHF.

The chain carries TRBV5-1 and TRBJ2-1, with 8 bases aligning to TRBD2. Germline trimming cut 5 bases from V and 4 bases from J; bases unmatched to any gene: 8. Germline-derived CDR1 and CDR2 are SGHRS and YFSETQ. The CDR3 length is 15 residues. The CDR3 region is CASSSGIALYNEQFF. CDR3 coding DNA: TGCGCCAGCAGTAGCGGGATCGCCCTATACAATGAGCAGTTCTTC.

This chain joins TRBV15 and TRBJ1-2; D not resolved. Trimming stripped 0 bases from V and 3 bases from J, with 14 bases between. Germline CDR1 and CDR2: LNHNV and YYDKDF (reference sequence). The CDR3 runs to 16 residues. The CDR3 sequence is CATSREVFGSDYGYTF. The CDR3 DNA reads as TGTGCCACCAGCAGAGAGGTGTTCGGGTCCGACTATGGCTACACCTTC.

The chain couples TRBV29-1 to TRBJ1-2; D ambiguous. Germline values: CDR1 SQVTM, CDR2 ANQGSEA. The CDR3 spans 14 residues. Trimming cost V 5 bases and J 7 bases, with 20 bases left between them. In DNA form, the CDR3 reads TGCAGCGTTTCCCCATCACCGGGCCCCCGTGGCTACACCTTC. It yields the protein CSVSPSPGPRGYTF.

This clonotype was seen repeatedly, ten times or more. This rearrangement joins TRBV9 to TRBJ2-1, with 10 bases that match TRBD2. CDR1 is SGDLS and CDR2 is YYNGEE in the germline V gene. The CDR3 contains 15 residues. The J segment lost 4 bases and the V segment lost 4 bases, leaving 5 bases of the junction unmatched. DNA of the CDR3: TGTGCCAGCAGCACATCTAGCGGGGGTTACAATGAGCAGTTCTTC. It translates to CASSTSSGGYNEQFF.

The CDR3 DNA sequence: TGTGCCAGCAGTCAACGGTCGCAGGGCTACACCTTC. As protein: CASSQRSQGYTF. This rearrangement joins TRBV6-1 to TRBJ1-2; D uncertain. Between the trimmed V and J ends, which lost 5 bases and 8 bases, there was a span of 12 bases. The CDR3 is made up of 12 amino acids. CDR1 and CDR2 (germline): MNHNS, SASEGT.

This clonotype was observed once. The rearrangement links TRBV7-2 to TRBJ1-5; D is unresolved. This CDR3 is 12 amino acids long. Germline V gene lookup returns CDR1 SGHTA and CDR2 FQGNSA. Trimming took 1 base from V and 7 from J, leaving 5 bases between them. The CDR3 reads CASSLDGQPQHF. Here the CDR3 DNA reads TGTGCCAGCAGCTTAGACGGCCAGCCCCAGCATTTT. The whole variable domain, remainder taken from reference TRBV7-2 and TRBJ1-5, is GAGVSQSPSNKVTEKGKDVELRCDPISGHTALYWYRQSLGQGLEFLIYFQGNSAPDKSGLPSDRFSAERTGGSVSTLTIQRTQQEDSAVYLCASSLDGQPQHFGDGTRLSIL.

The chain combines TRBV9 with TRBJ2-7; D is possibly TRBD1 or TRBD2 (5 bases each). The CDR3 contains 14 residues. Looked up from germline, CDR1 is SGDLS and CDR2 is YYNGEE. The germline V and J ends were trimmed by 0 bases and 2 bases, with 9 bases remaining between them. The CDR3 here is CASSVDRGPYEQYF. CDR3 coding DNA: TGTGCCAGCAGCGTAGATCGGGGCCCCTACGAGCAGTACTTC.

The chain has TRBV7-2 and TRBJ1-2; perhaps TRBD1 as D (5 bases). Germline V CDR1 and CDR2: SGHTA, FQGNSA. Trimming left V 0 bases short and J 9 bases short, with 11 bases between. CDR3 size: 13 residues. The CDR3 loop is CASSLAGARSYTF. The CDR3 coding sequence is TGTGCCAGCAGCTTAGCCGGGGCGCGAAGCTACACCTTC.

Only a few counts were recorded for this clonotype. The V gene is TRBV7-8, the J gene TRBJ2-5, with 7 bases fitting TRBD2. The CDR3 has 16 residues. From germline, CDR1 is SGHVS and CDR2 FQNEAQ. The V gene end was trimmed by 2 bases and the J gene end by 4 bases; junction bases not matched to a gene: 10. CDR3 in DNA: TGTGCCAGCAGCTTATGGGCGGGGGACTCCCGAGAGACCCAGTACTTC. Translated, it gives CASSLWAGDSRETQYF.

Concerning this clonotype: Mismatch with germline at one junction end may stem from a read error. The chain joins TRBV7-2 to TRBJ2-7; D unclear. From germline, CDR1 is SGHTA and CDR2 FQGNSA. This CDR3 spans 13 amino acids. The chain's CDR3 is CASSQDTTYEQYF. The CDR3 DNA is TGCGCCAGCAGCCAAGATACCACCTACGAGCAGTACTTC.

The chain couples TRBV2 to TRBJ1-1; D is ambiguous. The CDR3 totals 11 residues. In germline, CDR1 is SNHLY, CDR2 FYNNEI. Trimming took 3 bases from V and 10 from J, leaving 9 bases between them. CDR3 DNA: TGTGCCAGCAGTGACCGAAGGAGAGCTTTCTTT. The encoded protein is CASSDRRRAFF.

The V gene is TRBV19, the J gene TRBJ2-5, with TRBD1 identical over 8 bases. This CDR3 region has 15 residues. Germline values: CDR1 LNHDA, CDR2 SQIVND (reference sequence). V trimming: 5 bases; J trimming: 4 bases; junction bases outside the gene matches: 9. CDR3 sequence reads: CASSPGGGRGETQYF. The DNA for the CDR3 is TGTGCCAGTAGTCCAGGGGGCGGGCGTGGAGAGACCCAGTACTTC.

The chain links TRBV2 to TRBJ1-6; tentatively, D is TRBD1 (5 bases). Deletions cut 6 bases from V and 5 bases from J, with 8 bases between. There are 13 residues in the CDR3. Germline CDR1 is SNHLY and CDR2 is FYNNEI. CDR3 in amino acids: CASRGQDNSPLHF. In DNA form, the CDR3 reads TGTGCCAGCAGGGGGCAGGATAATTCACCCCTCCACTTT.

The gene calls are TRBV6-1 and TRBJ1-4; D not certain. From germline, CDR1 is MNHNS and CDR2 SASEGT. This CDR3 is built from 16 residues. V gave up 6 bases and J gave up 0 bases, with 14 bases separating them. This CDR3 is CASRPGPLATNEKLFF. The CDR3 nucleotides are TGTGCCAGCAGACCCGGACCCCTTGCAACTAATGAAAAACTGTTTTTT.

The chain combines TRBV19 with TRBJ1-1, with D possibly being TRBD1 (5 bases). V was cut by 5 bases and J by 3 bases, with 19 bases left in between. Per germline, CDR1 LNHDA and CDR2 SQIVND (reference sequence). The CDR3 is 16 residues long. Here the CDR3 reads CASSALARGYYTEAFF. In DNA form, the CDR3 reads TGTGCCAGTAGTGCCTTGGCAAGGGGATATTACACTGAAGCTTTCTTT.

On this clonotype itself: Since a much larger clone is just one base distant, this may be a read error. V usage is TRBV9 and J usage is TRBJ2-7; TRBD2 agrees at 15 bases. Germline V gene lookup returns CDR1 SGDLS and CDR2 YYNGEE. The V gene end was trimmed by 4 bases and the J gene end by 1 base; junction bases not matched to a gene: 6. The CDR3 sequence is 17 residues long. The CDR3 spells CASSPGTSGGRSYEQYF. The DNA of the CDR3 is TGTGCCAGCAGCCCTGGGACTAGCGGGGGGCGGTCCTACGAGCAGTACTTC. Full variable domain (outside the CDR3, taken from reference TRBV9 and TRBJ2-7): DSGVTQTPKHLITATGQRVTLRCSPRSGDLSVYWYQQSLDQGLQFLIQYYNGEERAKGNILERFSAQQFPDLHSELNLSSLELGDSALYFCASSPGTSGGRSYEQYFGPGTRLTVT.

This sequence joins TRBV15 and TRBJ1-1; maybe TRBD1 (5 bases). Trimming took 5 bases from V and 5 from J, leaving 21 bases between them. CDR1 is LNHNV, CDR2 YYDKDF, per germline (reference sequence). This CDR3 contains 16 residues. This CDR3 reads CATSSPRRDQRTEAFF. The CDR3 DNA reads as TGTGCCACCAGCTCCCCTAGGCGGGACCAACGGACTGAAGCTTTCTTT. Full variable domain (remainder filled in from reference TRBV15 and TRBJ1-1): DAMVIQNPRYQVTQFGKPVTLSCSQTLNHNVMYWYQQKSSQAPKLLFHYYDKDFNNEADTPDNFQSRRPNTSFCFLDIRSPGLGDTAMYLCATSSPRRDQRTEAFFGQGTRLTVV.